This TCR beta chain was observed in a study of shared clonotypes between healthy human individuals. Every subset's genomic DNA went evenly onto several immunoSEQ plates. Per the authors' pipeline: Sequence data from immunoSEQ were junction-only and lacked quality scores; consequently, filtering differed. Data came from immunoSEQ multiplex PCR; TCRdb stores just in-frame clones and leaves some out. Clone size and the V and J calls come from that table; the DNA yielded D and trimming. The table has approximately 1,500,000 clones, approximately 98% seen once. CDR1 is KGHSH and CDR2 is LQKENI in the germline V gene. Trimming removed 2 bases at V and 7 bases at J, with 8 bases between. The CDR3 has 13 residues.

What was sequenced was naive CD4+ T cells sorted from blood. Subset meaning: CD45RA+ positively selected. The clonotype was recovered from a man aged 25-40 years in good health. The chain recombines TRBV18 with TRBJ2-2; a weak D match, TRBD2 (5 bases). The CDR3 bases are TGTGCCAGCTCACCAGTGGGGAGCGGGGAGCTGTTTTTT. This encodes CASSPVGSGELFF.